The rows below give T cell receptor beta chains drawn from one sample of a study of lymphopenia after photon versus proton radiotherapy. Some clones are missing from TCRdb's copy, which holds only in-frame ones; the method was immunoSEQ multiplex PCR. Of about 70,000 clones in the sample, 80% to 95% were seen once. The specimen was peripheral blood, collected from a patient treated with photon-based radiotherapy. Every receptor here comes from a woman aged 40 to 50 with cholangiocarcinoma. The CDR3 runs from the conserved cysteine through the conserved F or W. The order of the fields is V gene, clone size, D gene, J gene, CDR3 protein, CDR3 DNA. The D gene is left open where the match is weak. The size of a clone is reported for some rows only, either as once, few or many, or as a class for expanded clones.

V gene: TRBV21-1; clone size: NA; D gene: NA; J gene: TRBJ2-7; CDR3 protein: CASSKGPSGLPYEQYF; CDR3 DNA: TGTGCCAGCAGCAAAGGCCCATCCGGGTTACCCTACGAGCAGTACTTC
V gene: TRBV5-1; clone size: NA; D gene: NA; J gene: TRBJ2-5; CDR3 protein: CASSTRDKQETQYF; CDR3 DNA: TGCGCCAGCAGCACCCGGGACAAGCAAGAGACCCAGTACTTC
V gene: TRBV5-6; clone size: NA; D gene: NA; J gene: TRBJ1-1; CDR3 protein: CASSWGQGQNTEAFF; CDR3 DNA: TGTGCCAGCAGCTGGGGGCAGGGACAAAACACTGAAGCTTTCTTT
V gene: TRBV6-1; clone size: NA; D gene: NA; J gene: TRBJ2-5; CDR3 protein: CASSEGRETQYF; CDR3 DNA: TGTGCCAGCAGTGAGGGGAGGGAGACCCAGTACTTC
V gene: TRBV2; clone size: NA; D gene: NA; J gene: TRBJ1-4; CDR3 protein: CASSQQGRNEKLFF; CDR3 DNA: TGTGCCAGCAGTCAACAGGGCAGGAATGAAAAACTGTTTTTT
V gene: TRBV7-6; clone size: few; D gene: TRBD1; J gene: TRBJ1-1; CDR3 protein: CASSVGTGSKAFF; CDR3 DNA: TGTGCCAGCAGCGTCGGGACAGGGAGTAAAGCTTTCTTT
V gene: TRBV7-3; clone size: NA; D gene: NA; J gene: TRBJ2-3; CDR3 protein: CASSLGRDTQYF; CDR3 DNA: TGTGCCAGCAGCTTAGGGCGGGATACGCAGTATTTT
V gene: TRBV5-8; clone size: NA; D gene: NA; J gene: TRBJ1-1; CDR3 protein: CASSYGRVLLNTEAFF; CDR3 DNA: TGTGCCAGCAGCTACGGCAGGGTTTTATTGAACACTGAAGCTTTCTTT
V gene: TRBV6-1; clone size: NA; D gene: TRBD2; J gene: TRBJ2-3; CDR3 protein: CASSEYASGRGTDTQYF; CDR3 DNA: TGTGCCAGCAGTGAATACGCTAGCGGGAGAGGGACAGATACGCAGTATTTT
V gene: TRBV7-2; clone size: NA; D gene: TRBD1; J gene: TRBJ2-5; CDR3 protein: CASSYRGQTEKETQYF; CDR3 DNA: TGTGCCAGCAGTTACCGGGGACAGACTGAGAAAGAGACCCAGTACTTC
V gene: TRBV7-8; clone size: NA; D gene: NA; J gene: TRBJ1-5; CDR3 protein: CASSSGQGILSNQPQHF; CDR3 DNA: TGTGCCAGCAGCTCAGGTCAAGGGATCCTTAGCAATCAGCCCCAGCATTTT
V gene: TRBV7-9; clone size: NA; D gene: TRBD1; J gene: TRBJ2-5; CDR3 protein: CASSSRQGETQYF; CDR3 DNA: TGTGCCAGCAGCTCCCGACAGGGAGAGACCCAGTACTTC
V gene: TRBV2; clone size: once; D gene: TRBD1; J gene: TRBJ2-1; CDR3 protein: CASKQGAKSEQFF; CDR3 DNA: TGTGCCAGCAAGCAGGGGGCGAAATCTGAGCAGTTCTTC
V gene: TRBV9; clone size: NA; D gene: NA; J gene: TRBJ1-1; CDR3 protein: CASSVGWPNTEAFF; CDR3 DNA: TGTGCCAGCAGCGTGGGATGGCCGAACACTGAAGCTTTCTTT
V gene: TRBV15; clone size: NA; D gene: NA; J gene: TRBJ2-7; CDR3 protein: CATSRDKGGPFYEQYF; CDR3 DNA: TGTGCCACCAGCAGAGATAAGGGGGGACCCTTCTACGAGCAGTACTTC
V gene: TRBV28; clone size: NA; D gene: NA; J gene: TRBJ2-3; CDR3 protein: CASSLEDRTQYF; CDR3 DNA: TGTGCCAGCAGTTTAGAAGACCGGACGCAGTATTTT
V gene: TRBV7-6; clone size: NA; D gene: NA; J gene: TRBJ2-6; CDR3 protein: CASSLVGGAGTSGANVLTF; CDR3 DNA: TGTGCCAGCAGCTTAGTGGGCGGGGCTGGGACGTCTGGGGCCAACGTCCTGACTTTC
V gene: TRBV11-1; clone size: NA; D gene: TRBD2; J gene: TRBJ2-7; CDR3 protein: CASSHERDWTYEQYF; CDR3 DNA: TGTGCCAGCAGCCACGAGCGGGATTGGACCTACGAGCAGTACTTC
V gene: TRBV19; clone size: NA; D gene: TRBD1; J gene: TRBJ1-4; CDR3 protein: CASRELRDRGLGKLFF; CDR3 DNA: TGTGCCAGTCGCGAGCTCCGGGACAGGGGACTTGGAAAACTGTTTTTT
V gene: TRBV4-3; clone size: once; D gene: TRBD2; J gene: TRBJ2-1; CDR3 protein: CASSQGSGRVRDEQFF; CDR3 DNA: TGCGCCAGCAGCCAAGGTAGCGGGAGGGTAAGGGATGAGCAGTTCTTC
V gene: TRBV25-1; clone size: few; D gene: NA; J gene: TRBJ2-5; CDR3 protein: CASSEGQHQETQYF; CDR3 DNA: TGTGCCAGCAGTGAAGGACAGCATCAAGAGACCCAGTACTTC
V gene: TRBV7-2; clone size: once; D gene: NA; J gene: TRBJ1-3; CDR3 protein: CASSSNPAGSGNTIYF; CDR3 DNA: TGTGCCAGCAGCTCCAACCCAGCGGGATCGGGAAACACCATATATTTT
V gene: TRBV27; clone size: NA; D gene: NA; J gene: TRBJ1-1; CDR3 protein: CASSPFQGNTEAFF; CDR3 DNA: TGTGCCAGCTCACCCTTTCAGGGGAACACTGAAGCTTTCTTT
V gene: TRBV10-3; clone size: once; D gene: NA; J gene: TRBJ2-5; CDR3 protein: CAISEGGETQYF; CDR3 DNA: TGTGCCATCAGTGAGGGGGGGGAGACCCAGTACTTC
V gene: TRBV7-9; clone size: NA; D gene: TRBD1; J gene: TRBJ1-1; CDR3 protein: CASSHTGGTTEAFF; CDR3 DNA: TGTGCCAGCAGTCATACAGGGGGCACCACTGAAGCTTTCTTT
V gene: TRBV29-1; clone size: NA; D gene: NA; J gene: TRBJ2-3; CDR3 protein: CSAEGGSDTQYF; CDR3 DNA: TGCAGCGCCGAGGGGGGTTCAGATACGCAGTATTTT
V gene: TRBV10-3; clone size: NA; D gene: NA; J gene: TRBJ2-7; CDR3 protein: CAISGLSYEQYF; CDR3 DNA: TGTGCCATCAGTGGACTATCCTACGAGCAGTACTTC
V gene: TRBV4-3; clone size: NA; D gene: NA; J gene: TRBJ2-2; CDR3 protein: CASSQGRGPNTGELFF; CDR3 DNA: TGCGCCAGCAGCCAAGGCAGGGGCCCGAACACCGGGGAGCTGTTTTTT
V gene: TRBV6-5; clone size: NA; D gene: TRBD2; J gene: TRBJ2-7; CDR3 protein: CASHRRAGGSYEQYF; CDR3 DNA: TGTGCCAGCCATCGACGAGCGGGAGGCTCCTACGAGCAGTACTTC
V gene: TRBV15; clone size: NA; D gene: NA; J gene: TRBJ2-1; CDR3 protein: CATNRPGTLYNEQFF; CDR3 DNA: TGTGCCACGAACCGCCCCGGGACGCTTTACAATGAGCAGTTCTTC
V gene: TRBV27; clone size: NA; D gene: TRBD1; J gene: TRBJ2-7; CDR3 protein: CASSPGTANYEQYF; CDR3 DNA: TGTGCCAGCAGTCCTGGGACAGCAAACTACGAGCAGTACTTC
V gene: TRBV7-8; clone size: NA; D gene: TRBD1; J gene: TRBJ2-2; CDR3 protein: CASSLFHRGGTGELFF; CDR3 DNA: TGTGCCAGCAGCTTATTTCACAGGGGTGGCACCGGGGAGCTGTTTTTT
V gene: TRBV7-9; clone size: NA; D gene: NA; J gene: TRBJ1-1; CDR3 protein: CASSFGGSLNTEAFF; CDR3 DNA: TGTGCCAGCAGCTTTGGTGGGTCCCTGAACACTGAAGCTTTCTTT
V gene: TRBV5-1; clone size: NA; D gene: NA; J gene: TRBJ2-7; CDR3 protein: CASSDLASYEQYF; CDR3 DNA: TGCGCCAGCAGTGATCTGGCCTCCTACGAGCAGTACTTC
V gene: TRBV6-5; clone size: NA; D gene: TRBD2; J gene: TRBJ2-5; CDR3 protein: CASRRGGTQYF; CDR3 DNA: TGTGCCAGCAGACGCGGGGGGACCCAGTACTTC
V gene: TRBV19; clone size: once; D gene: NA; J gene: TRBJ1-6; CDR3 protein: CASSRLNSPLHF; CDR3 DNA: TGTGCCAGTAGTAGACTCAATTCACCCCTCCACTTT
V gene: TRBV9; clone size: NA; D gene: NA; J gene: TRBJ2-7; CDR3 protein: CASSAQDGYEQYF; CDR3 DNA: TGTGCCAGCAGCGCTCAGGACGGCTACGAGCAGTACTTC
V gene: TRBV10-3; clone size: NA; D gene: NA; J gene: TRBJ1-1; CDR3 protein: CAISGAQPGEAFF; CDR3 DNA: TGTGCCATCAGTGGGGCACAACCCGGAGAAGCTTTCTTT
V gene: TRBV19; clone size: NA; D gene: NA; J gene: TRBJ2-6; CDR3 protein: CASSDRGSGANVLTF; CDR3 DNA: TGTGCCAGTAGCGATAGGGGGTCTGGGGCCAACGTCCTGACTTTC
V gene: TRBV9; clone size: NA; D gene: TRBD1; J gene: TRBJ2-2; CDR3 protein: CASSPQGANTGELFF; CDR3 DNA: TGTGCCAGCAGCCCACAGGGGGCGAACACCGGGGAGCTGTTTTTT
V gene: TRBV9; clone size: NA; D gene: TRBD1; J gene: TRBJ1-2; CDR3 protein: CASSVVPGQSPNTF; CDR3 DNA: TGTGCCAGCAGCGTAGTTCCGGGACAGTCTCCGAACACCTTC
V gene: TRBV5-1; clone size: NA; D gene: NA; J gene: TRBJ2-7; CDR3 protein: CASSSAPGGRPRFPYEQYF; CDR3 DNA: TGCGCCAGCAGCTCAGCCCCCGGTGGTCGCCCTCGCTTTCCCTACGAGCAGTACTTC
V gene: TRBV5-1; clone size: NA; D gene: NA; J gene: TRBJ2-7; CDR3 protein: CASSFWPKTASYEQYF; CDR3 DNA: TGCGCCAGCAGCTTTTGGCCTAAGACAGCCTCTTACGAGCAGTACTTC
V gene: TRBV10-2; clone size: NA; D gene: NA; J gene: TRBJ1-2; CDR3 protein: CASSEAPEGGYTF; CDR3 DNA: TGCGCCAGCAGTGAGGCCCCTGAGGGTGGCTACACCTTC
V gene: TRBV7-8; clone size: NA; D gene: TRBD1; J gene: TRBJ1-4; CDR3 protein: CASSLIRDRAEKLFF; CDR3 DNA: TGTGCCAGCAGCTTAATCCGGGACAGGGCTGAAAAACTGTTTTTT
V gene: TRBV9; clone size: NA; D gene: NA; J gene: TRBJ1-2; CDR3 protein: CASSFQWGGNYGYTF; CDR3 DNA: TGTGCCAGCAGCTTCCAATGGGGCGGTAACTATGGCTACACCTTC
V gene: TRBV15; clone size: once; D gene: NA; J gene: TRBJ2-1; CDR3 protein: CATSREYGGQKNYNEQFF; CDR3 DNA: TGTGCCACCAGCAGAGAATATGGGGGCCAAAAGAACTACAATGAGCAGTTCTTC
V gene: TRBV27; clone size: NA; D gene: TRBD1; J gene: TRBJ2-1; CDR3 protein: CASSGRDRVTEQFF; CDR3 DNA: TGTGCCAGCAGTGGCCGGGACAGAGTTACTGAGCAGTTCTTC
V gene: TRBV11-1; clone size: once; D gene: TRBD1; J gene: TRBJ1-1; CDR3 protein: CASSFGRGRNTEAFF; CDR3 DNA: TGTGCCAGCAGCTTCGGGAGGGGGCGGAACACTGAAGCTTTCTTT
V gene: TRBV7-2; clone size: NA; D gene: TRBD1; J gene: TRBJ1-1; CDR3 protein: CASSPQGGVRAFF; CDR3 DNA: TGTGCCAGCAGCCCCCAGGGGGGCGTGCGAGCTTTCTTT
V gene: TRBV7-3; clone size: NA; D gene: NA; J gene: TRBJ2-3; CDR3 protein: CATSVGSTDTQYF; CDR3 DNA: TGTGCCACCTCTGTCGGGAGTACAGATACGCAGTATTTT
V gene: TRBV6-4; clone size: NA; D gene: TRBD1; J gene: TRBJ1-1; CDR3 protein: CASSRTQGGWTEAFF; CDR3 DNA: TGTGCCAGCAGCCGAACACAGGGGGGCTGGACTGAAGCTTTCTTT
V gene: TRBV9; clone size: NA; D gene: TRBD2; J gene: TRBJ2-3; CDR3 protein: CASSPSGSLPDTQYF; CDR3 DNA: TGTGCCAGCAGCCCAAGCGGGAGTTTGCCAGATACGCAGTATTTT